This TCR beta chain was documented in a study of cytomegalovirus exposure and HLA in healthy donors (TCRdb year 2017). Broadly, across the study: An earlier analysis of fewer than 750 of the donors reported about 280 Gb of sequence data and around 100 million unique TCR beta sequences obtained from 180 million or so T cells. Among the roughly 370 genotyped donors, around 79% belonged to the genetic ancestry cluster associated with self-reported Caucasian donors. In a later genetic analysis, genome-wide SNP genotypes for about three fifths of the 666 donors were used, and that subset was treated as a discovery cohort. Across around 400 genotyped donors of the cohort, an average of about 200,000 unique TCR beta nucleotide sequences per donor were sequenced, and roughly 18% of those sequences were non-productive. All discovery cohort repertoires had been generated using a single sequencing platform. Both class I and class II loci were covered by HLA typing, at four-digit resolution. An earlier analysis of roughly 600 of the donors used high-throughput TCR beta sequencing to judge whether each TCR beta V gene segment behaved as functional or pseudogenic. Roughly 300 gigabases of sequencing data and 70 million to 95 million unique TCR sequences made up an early release that covered roughly 670 HLA-typed donors. The study used immunosequencing to profile the T cell repertoires of 670 or so subjects and linked those repertoires to cytomegalovirus serostatus. The number of typed donors differed by locus: about 629-640 for A, B, C, DRB1 and DQB1; approximately 540 for DQA1; 606 for DPA1; and about 470 for DPB1. Donor age, sex, ethnicity and CMV serostatus were compiled alongside the repertoire data. In a later analysis, previously published TCR beta repertoires from 550 to 700 donors were re-analyzed and high-resolution HLA genotyping was added so that TCR occurrence patterns could be studied. Rather than drawing on any new phenotypic data, the later analysis identified candidate immune exposures from TCR beta sequences and the way those sequences occurred across donors. High-throughput TCR immunosequencing, statistical association of individual TCRs with disease status, and machine learning were combined to predict cytomegalovirus infection status. The study aimed to test whether cataloging public T cell receptors could reveal signatures of past pathogen exposure. Because of strong linkage in the cohort, 4 to 6 DR-DQ haplotypes were treated as single units for association and clustering. Along with the approximately 700-subject first cohort, a separate validation cohort of approximately 110 different subjects was used. The paper as a whole reports these results and caveats: A cluster of highly shared sequence variants was judged likely to be a technical artifact of the sequencing pipeline. In a later genetic analysis, a missense DCLRE1C variant was associated with V-gene and J-gene trimming of TCR beta chains, and the association was replicated in an independent cohort. The earlier analysis of around 600 of the donors excluded roughly 16 rarely observed V segments, including chromosome 9 orphons, because counts were too low. The only immune exposure information available for the cohort was CMV serostatus. In the study, some 180 TCR beta chains were listed as associated with cytomegalovirus. Because HLA typing was unavailable for some donors at each locus, only the typed subset was used in association tests. In a later analysis, HLA-associated TCR beta chains showed more clonal expansion and lower generation probabilities than non-associated chains that were equally common. In a later analysis, the rate of TCR association differed among HLA loci, with DRB1 alleles having the most associated TCRs and HLA-C alleles having the fewest. Most TCR sequences were seen in very few donors, while some public TCRs were found in many individuals. In a later analysis, most CMV-associated TCR beta chains were found to appear HLA-restricted, with HLA associations seemingly driven largely by CMV exposure. In a later genetic analysis, fewer N-insertions in productive TCRs were reported among donors in an Asian-associated ancestry cluster than the roughly 640-donor mean. The classifier was reported to diagnose cytomegalovirus status with high specificity and sensitivity in both the original and validation cohorts. When HLA alleles, especially DR and DQ, strongly co-occurred, attributing TCR associations to individual alleles was difficult. An earlier analysis of some 560 of the donors showed that most TCR beta V segments appeared in productive rearrangements either about 87% or about 30% of the time, which broadly matched IMGT annotations. In this cohort, only TCR beta chains were sequenced, and detectable features were limited by the absence of alpha or paired-chain data. The authors suggested that the approach could potentially be extended to other disease states and immunological phenotypes. Three of the identified cytomegalovirus-associated TCR beta chains were confirmed in vitro to be specific for cytomegalovirus antigens. According to a later analysis, parvovirus B19, influenza, CMV and Epstein-Barr virus appeared linked to several top co-occurrence clusters. The presence/absence analyses assumed that sequencing depth was roughly uniform across donors, and that assumption may not be true. Correlated functional status among segregating V segments might be attributable to linkage disequilibrium, but an unknown experimental factor could not be ruled out. A further reported finding was that TCR beta sequences accurately predicted the HLA-A and HLA-B alleles for most subjects in the first cohort. Specific HLA alleles were associated with more than 15,000 TCR beta sequences at a false discovery rate of 0.05 in a later analysis. Some IMGT-functional V segments, including TRBV6-2 and TRBV6-3, could not be told apart with the 87-base-pair reads, so those segments were excluded.

In total, around 600 healthy bone marrow donors made up the cohort. All cohort members were sampled while nominally healthy, although unrecorded immune exposures were likely present. The donor was CMV seronegative and was included in the group of under 450 seronegative cohort members. Every donor gave a peripheral blood sample, and the peripheral blood mononuclear cells from that sample were used for TCR beta sequencing. The Qiagen DNeasy Blood Extraction Kit was used to extract genomic DNA from the blood cell samples. The method behind the library was the immunoSEQ multiplex PCR assay. A mixture of 60 forward primers for TCR Vbeta segments and 13 reverse primers for TCR Jbeta segments was used in the multiplex PCR. The CDR3 region of rearranged TCR beta genes was amplified from genomic DNA by a multiplex PCR assay. Amplified TCR beta libraries were sequenced as 87-base-pair reads on the Illumina HiSeq System. The paper's data handling went like this. In a later analysis, some 80 million unique TCR beta chains were counted across the 650 to 700 repertoires, and roughly 10 million of these chains were shared by at least two donors. Raw reads were error-corrected and collapsed into unique sequences by a nearest-neighbor algorithm in which closely related sequences were merged to remove PCR and sequencing errors. CDR3 sequences were aligned to IMGT reference sequences to assign V, D and J gene segments. For a sequence to be retained, at least a six-nucleotide match to both a V gene segment and a J gene segment was required. A rearrangement was called productive if the CDR3 had no stop codons and remained in frame with V and J, and every other rearrangement was called non-productive. CDR3 was defined by IMGT convention, running from the second conserved V-encoded cysteine to the conserved J-encoded phenylalanine. In an earlier analysis of more than 550 of the donors, sequences lacking an unambiguous match to a single V gene segment were excluded. In an earlier analysis of some 590 of the donors, V segments were called functional above 56.7% productive rearrangements and were called segregating when the between-donor standard deviation exceeded 5%. A statistical classification framework was built to diagnose cytomegalovirus status from the catalog of TCR beta chain sequences. A later analysis assigned V and J genes by comparing TCR nucleotide sequences with IMGT/GENE-DB human TR gene sequences. Using the TCRdist pipeline, a later analysis assigned CDR3 sequences along with most-parsimonious VDJ recombination scenarios. In a later analysis, every TCR beta chain was defined by the combination of its CDR3 amino acid sequence and its V-gene family, and reads without a unique V-gene family were dropped. To address suspected cross-contamination and a sequencing artifact, a later analysis removed 592 highly shared, low-generation-probability nucleotide sequences. For each public chain, a later analysis derived a clonal expansion index from normalized ranks of inferred template counts within each repertoire. Generation probabilities in a later analysis came from a VDJ recombination model fitted to out-of-frame rearrangements, and those results were checked against IGoR. Hypergeometric tests were used in a later analysis to score TCR-TCR, TCR-HLA and TCR-CMV co-occurrence, with a repertoire-size bias correction applied to the TCR pairs. In a later analysis, false discovery rates were estimated by permuting HLA or CMV assignments 20 times. In a later analysis, co-occurring TCRs were grouped using DBSCAN, with TCRdist sequence similarity added in when clustering inside HLA-allele-positive subsets. Co-occurrence clustering excluded repertoires with fewer than 30,000 or more than 120,000 public chains, plus five with anomalous nucleotide sharing. Not all clones reach the TCRdb copy of this immuneACCESS table, which keeps in-frame sequences only. Checked studies attribute under half of the gap to unresolved V genes and leave the rest unexplained. V and J calls plus clone size are reproduced from that table; the DNA served to infer D and trimming. The sample table records 99,000 or so clones; roughly 15% of these occur just once. The ten largest clones capture approximately 0.8% of the sample.

As regards this clone: The antigen it recognizes is unknown. No qualities accompany the bases; no much larger clone lies one base away.

In the germline V gene, CDR1 corresponds to SNHLY and CDR2 to FYNNEI. Deletion took 5 bases off V and 3 bases off J, with a span of 10 bases between the germline ends. The CDR3 runs 13 amino acids, cysteine and phenylalanine included. Just CDR3 DNA is preserved here, 39 bases in frame from base 1. The material sequenced was PBMCs. Recombination connected TRBV2 to TRBJ1-2, with TRBD1 tentatively as D gene (5 bases match). This TCR was sampled from a female donor in good health and CMV-seronegative. The CDR3 region has the sequence CASSQTGDYGYTF. The DNA is as follows: TGTGCCAGCAGTCAGACGGGGGACTATGGCTACACCTTC.